This is a list of T cell receptor beta chains from one sample in a study of vaccination effects on CD4 cells after COVID-19. Data came from immunoSEQ multiplex PCR; TCRdb stores just in-frame clones and leaves some out. The sample contains about 48,000 clones, over 50% of which appear only once. No antigen is known for these receptors. Sequenced here: CD4+ T cells from PBMCs cultured without peptide, sampled before COVID-19 vaccination. These receptors came from a human donor who received a COVID-19 vaccine. CDR3s include the opening cysteine and the closing phenylalanine or tryptophan. D genes are given only for firm matches. Where a row states a size, it is once, few, many or the class of an expanded clone; other rows omit it.

J gene: TRBJ1-1; D gene: .; clone size: .; V gene: TRBV19; CDR3 DNA: TGTGCCAGTAGTATAGGGGCGGGACCCCGCACTGAAGCTTTCTTT; CDR3 protein: CASSIGAGPRTEAFF
J gene: TRBJ1-3; D gene: .; clone size: .; V gene: TRBV1; CDR3 DNA: TGCACCAGCAGCCGACGGAGAGGCCGTCTAGACTTCTCTGGAAACACCATATATTTT; CDR3 protein: CTSSRRRGRLDFSGNTIYF
J gene: TRBJ2-2; D gene: TRBD1; clone size: .; V gene: TRBV24-1; CDR3 DNA: TGTGCCACCAGTGATGGACAGGGGGAGCACACCGGGGAGCTGTTTTTT; CDR3 protein: CATSDGQGEHTGELFF
J gene: TRBJ2-2; D gene: .; clone size: .; V gene: TRBV3-1/TRBV3-2; CDR3 DNA: TGTGCCAGCAGCCAAGTTTTTTCGAGCACCGGGGAGCTGTTTTTT; CDR3 protein: CASSQVFSSTGELFF
J gene: TRBJ2-7; D gene: .; clone size: .; V gene: TRBV10-3; CDR3 DNA: TGTGCCATCAGCGTGGACAGTGGAGTAAACGAGCAGTACTTC; CDR3 protein: CAISVDSGVNEQYF
J gene: TRBJ1-6; D gene: TRBD1; clone size: .; V gene: TRBV5-1; CDR3 DNA: TGCGCCAGCAGCTTGGACACGGGACAGGGAGGTTCACCCCTCCACTTT; CDR3 protein: CASSLDTGQGGSPLHF
J gene: TRBJ1-5; D gene: .; clone size: .; V gene: TRBV10-1; CDR3 DNA: TGCGCCAGCAGGAGGGGTACCAGTCAGCCCCAGCATTTT; CDR3 protein: CASRRGTSQPQHF
J gene: TRBJ2-5; D gene: TRBD2; clone size: .; V gene: TRBV7-8; CDR3 DNA: TGTGCCAGCAGCTTAGCAAGGGGCGGGGGAGAGACCCAGTACTTC; CDR3 protein: CASSLARGGGETQYF
J gene: TRBJ2-3; D gene: TRBD2; clone size: .; V gene: TRBV5-1; CDR3 DNA: TGCGCCAGCAGTCCTGGACTAGCGACATTCACAGATACGCAGTATTTT; CDR3 protein: CASSPGLATFTDTQYF
J gene: TRBJ2-1; D gene: TRBD2; clone size: once; V gene: TRBV7-6; CDR3 DNA: TGTGCCAGCAGCTTAGGGAGGCTAGCGGGAGTCCCCGGGGGGAATGAGCAGTTCTTC; CDR3 protein: CASSLGRLAGVPGGNEQFF
J gene: TRBJ1-1; D gene: .; clone size: once; V gene: TRBV18; CDR3 DNA: TGTGCCAGCTCACCCCCGAGCCAGTTTTACACTGAAGCTTTCTTT; CDR3 protein: CASSPPSQFYTEAFF
J gene: TRBJ1-2; D gene: TRBD1; clone size: .; V gene: TRBV6-2/TRBV6-3; CDR3 DNA: TGTGCCAGCAGTTACGACAGGGCTTATTACTATGGCTACACCTTC; CDR3 protein: CASSYDRAYYYGYTF
J gene: TRBJ1-1; D gene: .; clone size: .; V gene: TRBV12-3/TRBV12-4; CDR3 DNA: TGTGCCAGCAGTTTCGGGGGGAGGACTGAAGCTTTCTTT; CDR3 protein: CASSFGGRTEAFF
J gene: TRBJ1-2; D gene: .; clone size: few; V gene: TRBV19; CDR3 DNA: TGTGCCAGTATCCCCGCACCGGGGCTGGGTGGCTACACCTTC; CDR3 protein: CASIPAPGLGGYTF
J gene: TRBJ2-7; D gene: TRBD1; clone size: .; V gene: TRBV5-1; CDR3 DNA: TGCGCCAGCAGCCCCGGGACAGGCCACTACGAGCAGTACTTC; CDR3 protein: CASSPGTGHYEQYF
J gene: TRBJ1-4; D gene: .; clone size: .; V gene: TRBV20-1; CDR3 DNA: TGCAGTGCTAGTGGGGGGCACAATGAAAAACTGTTTTTT; CDR3 protein: CSASGGHNEKLFF
J gene: TRBJ1-4; D gene: .; clone size: .; V gene: TRBV25-1; CDR3 DNA: TGTGCCAGCAGTGCTTTCGGGGCAGGCGAAAAACTGTTTTTT; CDR3 protein: CASSAFGAGEKLFF
J gene: TRBJ2-1; D gene: .; clone size: few; V gene: TRBV12-3/TRBV12-4; CDR3 DNA: TGTGCCAGCAGTTTTGGCCCTAGGGACGAGCAGTTCTTC; CDR3 protein: CASSFGPRDEQFF
J gene: TRBJ2-2; D gene: .; clone size: .; V gene: TRBV28; CDR3 DNA: TGTGCCAGCAGCCTCTCGGGCACCGGGGAGCTGTTTTTT; CDR3 protein: CASSLSGTGELFF
J gene: TRBJ2-7; D gene: TRBD2; clone size: .; V gene: TRBV27; CDR3 DNA: TGTGCCAGCAGTGTACGGGAGGGCAGCTACGAGCAGTACTTC; CDR3 protein: CASSVREGSYEQYF
J gene: TRBJ2-1; D gene: .; clone size: .; V gene: TRBV2; CDR3 DNA: TGTGCCACCCGCAGGAGCATTGTGGGGAATGAGCAGTTCTTC; CDR3 protein: CATRRSIVGNEQFF
J gene: TRBJ2-3; D gene: .; clone size: medium-sized; V gene: TRBV27; CDR3 DNA: TGTGCCAGCAGTTTACAGGGTGAAGATACGCAGTATTTT; CDR3 protein: CASSLQGEDTQYF
J gene: TRBJ2-1; D gene: TRBD1; clone size: .; V gene: TRBV9; CDR3 DNA: TGTGCCAGCAGCGCTGCACAGGGGGCTCACAATGAGCAGTTCTTC; CDR3 protein: CASSAAQGAHNEQFF
J gene: TRBJ1-6; D gene: .; clone size: .; V gene: TRBV14; CDR3 DNA: TGTGCCAGCAGCCAAGCCCGTCCTTCACCCCTCCACTTT; CDR3 protein: CASSQARPSPLHF
J gene: TRBJ2-1; D gene: TRBD2; clone size: few; V gene: TRBV18; CDR3 DNA: TGTGCCAGCTCACCATTTTCTAGCGGGACGGGGAATGAGCAGTTCTTC; CDR3 protein: CASSPFSSGTGNEQFF
J gene: TRBJ2-3; D gene: TRBD2; clone size: .; V gene: TRBV5-1; CDR3 DNA: TGCGCCAGCAGCTTGGCGGGGACTAGCGTGAGCACAGATACGCAGTATTTT; CDR3 protein: CASSLAGTSVSTDTQYF
J gene: TRBJ2-7; D gene: TRBD2; clone size: .; V gene: TRBV6-5; CDR3 DNA: TGTGCCAGCAGTTACTCGCAACTAGCGGGGGCGAGGCAGTACTTC; CDR3 protein: CASSYSQLAGARQYF
J gene: TRBJ1-5; D gene: .; clone size: few; V gene: TRBV6-1; CDR3 DNA: TGTGCCAGCAGTGAAGCGCTTGCAGGATCCCGGCCCCAGCATTTT; CDR3 protein: CASSEALAGSRPQHF
J gene: TRBJ2-3; D gene: .; clone size: few; V gene: TRBV2; CDR3 DNA: TGTGCCAGCAGTGATGGGGGCTTTAACACAGATACGCAGTATTTT; CDR3 protein: CASSDGGFNTDTQYF
J gene: TRBJ2-3; D gene: TRBD2; clone size: .; V gene: TRBV10-3; CDR3 DNA: TGTGCCACGCGTAGCGGGGAGAGCACAGATACGCAGTATTTT; CDR3 protein: CATRSGESTDTQYF
J gene: TRBJ2-2; D gene: .; clone size: .; V gene: TRBV9; CDR3 DNA: TGTGCCAGCAGCGTAGAGACTGACACCGGGGAGCTGTTTTTT; CDR3 protein: CASSVETDTGELFF
J gene: TRBJ1-5; D gene: .; clone size: .; V gene: TRBV28; CDR3 DNA: TGTGCCAGCAGTTTCGGGGCCGACAATCAGCCCCAGCATTTT; CDR3 protein: CASSFGADNQPQHF